This T cell receptor (beta chain) was profiled in a study of blood T cell repertoires in COVID-19. Study-level background: Samples came from the United States, Italy and Spain, spanning acute and convalescent COVID-19.

Only in-frame clones appear in the TCRdb table, and some are missing; sequencing was by immunoSEQ multiplex PCR. This sample carries a few hundred thousand clones, around 87% of them seen once, and the ten largest clones take about 3%. V gave up 0 bases and J gave up 3 bases, with 15 bases separating them. The CDR3 has 16 residues. Per germline, CDR1 SGHRS and CDR2 YFSETQ. The sequenced sample consisted of peripheral blood. The receptor's source is a human donor in a cohort sampled during active COVID-19. The chain is built from TRBV5-1 and TRBJ1-2, with a weak D call TRBD1 (5 bases). CDR3 loop: CASSLAGGESDYGYTF. CDR3 bases: TGCGCCAGCAGCTTGGCCGGGGGGGAATCAGACTATGGCTACACCTTC. Full variable domain (remainder filled in from reference TRBV5-1 and TRBJ1-2): KAGVTQTPRYLIKTRGQQVTLSCSPISGHRSVSWYQQTPGQGLQFLFEYFSETQRNKGNFPGRFSGRQFSNSRSEMNVSTLELGDSALYLCASSLAGGESDYGYTFGSGTRLTVV.